Presented here are 23 T cell receptor beta chains from one specimen sequenced in a study of CD8 T cells in Susac syndrome (dated 2019 in TCRdb). The receptor library was made with the immunoSEQ multiplex PCR assay. RNA was extracted using the RNeasy kit, and roughly 0.5 to 1 microgram was reverse transcribed with random hexamers. TCRdb redid the processing of the public reads, applying fastp at Q25 and MiXCR, and retained in-frame beta chains. Each entry merges the rows of one CDR3 protein and shows their most common DNA and genes. The table for this sample lists around 45,000 distinct CDR3 sequences; 80% to 95% of them were counted only once. Jointly, the top ten make up around 0.41% of the sample. Sample: CD8+ T cells from PBMCs. The receptors come from a human donor in good health.

The rearrangement links TRBV12-3 or TRBV12-4 to TRBJ2-2, with D possibly being TRBD2 (6 bases). The V and J ends lost 5 bases and 4 bases respectively, with 29 bases between them. The CDR3 sequence is 20 residues long. The CDR3 spells CASSPLSPVTAGLSTGELFF. In DNA, the CDR3 is TGTGCCAGCAGTCCCCTATCACCGGTTACCGCGGGGCTATCCACCGGGGAGCTGTTTTTT.

This clonotype came up once. This chain joins TRBV7-9 and TRBJ2-1; 13 positions agree with TRBD2. Germline CDR1 and CDR2: SEHNR and FQNEAQ (reference sequence). With 3 bases clipped from V and 8 bases from J, the junction kept 7 bases outside the gene matches. CDR3 length: 16 amino acids. This chain's CDR3 is CASSFSLAGGRDEQFF. CDR3 nucleotide sequence: TGTGCCAGCAGCTTTTCACTAGCGGGAGGGCGCGATGAGCAGTTCTTC. Variable domain in full (rest from reference TRBV7-9 and TRBJ2-1): DTGVSQNPRHKITKRGQNVTFRCDPISEHNRLYWYRQTLGQGPEFLTYFQNEAQLEKSRLLSDRFSAERPKGSFSTLEIQRTEQGDSAMYLCASSFSLAGGRDEQFFGPGTRLTVL.

The chain joins TRBV4-1 to TRBJ2-7; TRBD2 is a possible D gene (5 bases). From germline, CDR1 is MGHRA and CDR2 YSYEKL. Trimming took 4 bases from V and 0 from J, leaving 13 bases between them. The CDR3 has 15 residues. CDR3 nucleotides: TGCGCCAGCAGCCTTTCCGTCGGGGACTCCTACGAGCAGTACTTC. It is translated as CASSLSVGDSYEQYF.

The chain joins TRBV24-1 to TRBJ2-2, with a tentative D call TRBD2 (5 bases). With 3 bases removed from V and 5 bases from J, the gap between germline ends came to 15 bases. The V gene's germline CDR1 is KGHDR and CDR2 SFDVKD. There are 16 residues in the CDR3. The CDR3 nucleotides read TGTGCCACCAGTGATCCCCTAGGAGCGGATACCGGGGAGCTGTTTTTT. Its translation: CATSDPLGADTGELFF.

The chain joins TRBV20-1 to TRBJ2-7; a weak D match, TRBD2 (5 bases). CDR3 size: 20 residues. The ends were cut back, 0 bases at V and 6 bases at J, with 33 bases in the middle. Germline lookup yields CDR1 DFQATT and CDR2 SNEGSKA (reference sequence). The CDR3 here is CSARDPRWSALLGTRREQYF. DNA for the CDR3: TGCAGTGCTAGAGATCCCCGGTGGTCAGCGCTCCTAGGAACTAGGCGCGAGCAGTACTTC.

The chain employs TRBV11-2 and TRBJ1-1; no clear D gene. CDR1 SGHAT and CDR2 FQNNGV come from the germline V gene. This CDR3 region has 12 residues. Trimming removed 1 base from V and 6 bases from J, with 6 bases in between. The CDR3 is CASSLVYSEAFF. The CDR3 nucleotides read TGTGCCAGCAGCTTAGTGTACTCTGAAGCTTTCTTT.

CDR3 nucleotides: TGCGCCAGCAGCCAAGCCCTGAGCGGATACTCCTACGAGCAGTACTTC. This encodes CASSQALSGYSYEQYF. V is TRBV4-1 and J is TRBJ2-7; possibly TRBD2 for D (5 bases). Germline CDR1 is MGHRA and CDR2 is YSYEKL. V gave up 1 base and J gave up 0 bases, with 13 bases separating them. This CDR3 region has 16 residues.

The rearrangement joins TRBV7-9 to TRBJ2-7; D not certain. V lost 5 bases and J lost 0, with 14 bases in between. The germline V gene has CDR1 SEHNR and CDR2 FQNEAQ (reference sequence). The CDR3 covers 15 residues. The CDR3 is CASSPYLSSSYEQYF. In DNA, the CDR3 is TGTGCCAGCAGCCCATATCTCTCATCCTCCTACGAGCAGTACTTC.

J is TRBJ2-1 and V is TRBV7-8; 10 bases agree with TRBD2. Trimming cost V 1 base and J 8 bases; bases outside gene matches: 11. This CDR3 spans 17 amino acids. CDR1 is SGHVS and CDR2 is FQNEAQ in the germline V gene. CDR3 in amino acids: CASSLGLAGAGRHEQFF. The CDR3 DNA reads as TGTGCCAGCAGCTTAGGGCTAGCGGGAGCGGGTAGGCATGAGCAGTTCTTC.

This chain joins TRBV30 and TRBJ2-1, with TRBD2 matching over 9 bases. This CDR3 has 17 residues. Germline loops: CDR1 GTSNPN, CDR2 SVGIG (reference sequence). With 1 base clipped from V and 3 bases from J, the junction kept 10 bases outside the gene matches. CDR3 bases: TGTGCCTGGAGTGACCCAGTCCTAGCGGGATACTACAATGAGCAGTTCTTC. This sequence encodes CAWSDPVLAGYYNEQFF.

This clonotype has only one observation. The rearrangement links TRBV19 to TRBJ2-1, with 9 positions matching TRBD2. CDR3 length: 17 amino acids. Germline CDR1 is LNHDA and CDR2 is SQIVND (reference sequence). The junction had 14 bases not matched to a gene; V was cut back by 5 bases and J by 6 bases. CDR3 loop: CASSPRTSESFANEQFF. CDR3 DNA sequence: TGTGCCAGTAGTCCCCGGACTAGCGAGAGTTTTGCCAATGAGCAGTTCTTC.

This clonotype was picked up one time. This chain connects TRBV25-1 to TRBJ2-1; tentatively, D is TRBD1 (6 bases). The V gene's germline CDR1 is MGHDK and CDR2 SYGVNS. Trimming removed 6 bases at V and 8 bases at J, with 23 bases between. The CDR3 contains 16 residues. DNA of the CDR3: TGTGCCAGCAGGGAACAGTCCTCGGACAGAGGGGATGAGCAGTTCTTC. Translating it yields CASREQSSDRGDEQFF.

The chain has TRBV12-3 or TRBV12-4 and TRBJ2-7; D perhaps matches TRBD2 (5 bases). The V end was cut by 5 bases, the J end by 5 bases, with 19 bases between. This CDR3 has 15 amino acids. Written as DNA, the CDR3 is TGTGCCAGCAGTGCTACCCGGGGTGGCTGGGACGAGCAGTACTTC. It encodes CASSATRGGWDEQYF.

The genes are TRBV13 and TRBJ2-3; 9 nucleotides match TRBD1. V lost 2 bases and J lost 1; bases outside the gene matches: 10. Germline-derived CDR1 and CDR2 are PRHDT and FYEKMQ (reference sequence). The CDR3 consists of 18 residues. The CDR3 loop is CASSLRDRAVFGTDTQYF. The CDR3, as DNA: TGTGCCAGCAGCTTAAGGGACAGGGCCGTATTCGGCACAGATACGCAGTATTTT.

The chain is built from TRBV9 and TRBJ2-3; D is perhaps TRBD1 (5 bases). The V end was cut by 4 bases, the J end by 6 bases, with 12 bases between. Germline CDR1 reads SGDLS; CDR2 reads YYNGEE. The CDR3 loop spans 13 amino acids. In DNA form, the CDR3 reads TGTGCCAGCAGCCAGGGCGGAGTGGATACGCAGTATTTT. The encoded protein is CASSQGGVDTQYF.

The gene calls are TRBV15 and TRBJ2-5; the match to TRBD2 covers 9 bases. Looked up from germline, CDR1 is LNHNV and CDR2 is YYDKDF (reference sequence). The junction had 10 bases not matched to a gene; V was cut back by 2 bases and J by 0 bases. This CDR3 region has 18 residues. The CDR3 region is CATSRTTGTSSYQETQYF. In DNA form, the CDR3 reads TGTGCCACCAGCAGAACTACCGGGACTAGCAGTTACCAAGAGACCCAGTACTTC. Combining the CDR3 with reference TRBV15 and TRBJ2-5 gives the whole variable domain DAMVIQNPRYQVTQFGKPVTLSCSQTLNHNVMYWYQQKSSQAPKLLFHYYDKDFNNEADTPDNFQSRRPNTSFCFLDIRSPGLGDTAMYLCATSRTTGTSSYQETQYFGPGTRLLVL.

The chain employs TRBV20-1 and TRBJ2-7; D tentatively reads TRBD1 or TRBD2 (5 bases each). The CDR3 sequence is 13 residues long. V lost 5 bases to trimming and J lost 7 bases, with 18 bases between them. The germline V gene has CDR1 DFQATT and CDR2 SNEGSKA (reference sequence). CDR3 sequence: CSAPPPGAGEQYF. Written as DNA, the CDR3 is TGCAGTGCTCCGCCACCCGGGGCAGGTGAGCAGTACTTC.

The genes are TRBV7-2 and TRBJ2-2, with D maybe TRBD2 (6 bases). The germline V gene encodes CDR1 SGHTA and CDR2 FQGNSA. This CDR3 has 16 residues. V lost 5 bases, J lost 6 bases, and 19 bases lay in between. The CDR3 DNA is TGTGCCAGCAGCCCCCTTAGGACGGGGGTTCCCGGGGAGCTGTTTTTT. It codes for CASSPLRTGVPGELFF. The whole variable domain, remainder taken from reference TRBV7-2 and TRBJ2-2, is GAGVSQSPSNKVTEKGKDVELRCDPISGHTALYWYRQSLGQGLEFLIYFQGNSAPDKSGLPSDRFSAERTGGSVSTLTIQRTQQEDSAVYLCASSPLRTGVPGELFFGEGSRLTVL.

V is TRBV12-3 or TRBV12-4 and J is TRBJ2-7; D is possibly TRBD2 (5 bases). V was clipped by 5 bases and J by 3 bases, with 8 bases between them. There are 12 residues in the CDR3. For the CDR3, the DNA is TGTGCCAGCAGTCCTGAGGGCTACGAGCAGTACTTC. Translating gives CASSPEGYEQYF.

This chain uses TRBV29-1 with TRBJ2-7; the D gene is possibly TRBD1 (6 bases). Trimming removed 0 bases from V and 2 bases from J, with 8 bases in between. This CDR3 contains 13 residues. Germline CDR1 reads SQVTM; CDR2 reads ANQGSEA. CDR3 loop: CSVEDRQAYEQYF. The DNA for the CDR3 is TGCAGCGTTGAAGATCGACAGGCCTACGAGCAGTACTTC.

This chain links TRBV24-1 with TRBJ1-5; D is unresolved. Trimming pared 4 bases from V and 3 bases from J, leaving 6 bases between. CDR3 length equals 13 residues. Looked up from germline, CDR1 is KGHDR and CDR2 is SFDVKD. CDR3 loop: CATSESSNQPQHF. The CDR3 bases are TGTGCCACCAGTGAGAGTTCCAATCAGCCCCAGCATTTT.

This clonotype appeared once. The genes are TRBV7-9 and TRBJ2-7; D is unresolved. Trimming shortened V by 5 bases and J by 1 base, and 9 bases separated the two germline ends. The CDR3 contains 13 residues. CDR1 and CDR2 from the germline V gene are SEHNR and FQNEAQ (reference sequence). For the CDR3, the DNA is TGTGCCAGCAGCGCGGACGGGTCCTACGAGCAGTACTTC. The encoded protein is CASSADGSYEQYF.

The chain is built from TRBV7-9 and TRBJ2-5; D may be TRBD2 (6 bases). The CDR3 is 15 amino acids. Germline V CDR1 and CDR2: SEHNR, FQNEAQ (reference sequence). V dropped 4 bases and J dropped 1 base, with 13 bases sitting between them. The CDR3 sequence: CASSSSLAVQETQYF. In DNA, the CDR3 is TGTGCCAGCAGCTCATCGTTAGCGGTCCAAGAGACCCAGTACTTC.